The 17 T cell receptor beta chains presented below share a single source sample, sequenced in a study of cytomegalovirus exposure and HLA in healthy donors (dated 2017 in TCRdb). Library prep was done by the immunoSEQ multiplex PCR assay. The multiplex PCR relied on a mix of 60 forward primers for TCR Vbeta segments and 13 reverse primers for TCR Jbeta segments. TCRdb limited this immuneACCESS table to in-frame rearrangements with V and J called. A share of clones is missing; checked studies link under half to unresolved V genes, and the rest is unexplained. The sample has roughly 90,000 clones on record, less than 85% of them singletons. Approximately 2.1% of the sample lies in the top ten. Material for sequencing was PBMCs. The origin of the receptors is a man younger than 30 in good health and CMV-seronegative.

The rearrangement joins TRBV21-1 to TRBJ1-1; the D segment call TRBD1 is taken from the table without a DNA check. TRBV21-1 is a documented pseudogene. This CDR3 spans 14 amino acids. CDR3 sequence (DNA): TGTGCCAGCGGAACAGACAGGCGCTACACTGAAGCTTTCTTT. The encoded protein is CASGTDRRYTEAFF.

This CDR3 reads CSAWRGAPAYEQYF. The CDR3 DNA sequence: TGCAGCGCCTGGAGGGGAGCGCCCGCCTACGAGCAGTACTTC. V gene TRBV29-1 combines with J gene TRBJ2-7; possible D gene TRBD2, 6 bases. Germline CDR1 reads SQVTM; CDR2 reads ANQGSEA. This CDR3 has 14 amino acids. Trimming took off 7 bases at V and 2 bases at J, with 18 bases between the two ends.

This chain's CDR3 is CASSFSPTGYNSPLHF. The CDR3, as DNA: TGTGCCAGCAGTTTCTCTCCCACAGGGTATAATTCACCCCTCCACTTT. The chain employs TRBV27 and TRBJ1-6, with D perhaps matching TRBD1 (6 bases). Germline-derived CDR1 and CDR2 are MNHEY and SMNVEV (reference sequence). The CDR3 loop spans 16 amino acids. V dropped 3 bases and J dropped 4 bases, with 13 bases sitting between them.

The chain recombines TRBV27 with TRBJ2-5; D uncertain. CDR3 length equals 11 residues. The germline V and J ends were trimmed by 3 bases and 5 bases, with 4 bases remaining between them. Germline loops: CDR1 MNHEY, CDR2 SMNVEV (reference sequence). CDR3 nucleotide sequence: TGTGCCAGCAGTTTCCGGGAGACCCAGTACTTC. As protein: CASSFRETQYF.

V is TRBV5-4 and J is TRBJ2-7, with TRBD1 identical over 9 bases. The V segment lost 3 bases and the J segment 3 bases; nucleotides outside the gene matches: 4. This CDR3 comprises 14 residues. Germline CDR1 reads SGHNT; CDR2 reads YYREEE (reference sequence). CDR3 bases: TGTGCCAGCAGCTCCGGACAGGGGCGCTACGAGCAGTACTTC. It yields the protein CASSSGQGRYEQYF.

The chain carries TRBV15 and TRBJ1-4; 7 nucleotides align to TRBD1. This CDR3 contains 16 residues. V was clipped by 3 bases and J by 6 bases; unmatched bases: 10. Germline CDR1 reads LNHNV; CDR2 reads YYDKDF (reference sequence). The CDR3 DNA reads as TGTGCCACCAGCAGGGGGGAGAGGGGGCGAGATGAAAAACTGTTTTTT. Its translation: CATSRGERGRDEKLFF.

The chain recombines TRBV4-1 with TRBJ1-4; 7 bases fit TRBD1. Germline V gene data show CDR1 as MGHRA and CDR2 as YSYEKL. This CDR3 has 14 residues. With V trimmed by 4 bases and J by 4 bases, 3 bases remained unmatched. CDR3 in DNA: TGCGCCAGCAGCCTCAGGGGGATTAATGAAAAACTGTTTTTT. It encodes CASSLRGINEKLFF.

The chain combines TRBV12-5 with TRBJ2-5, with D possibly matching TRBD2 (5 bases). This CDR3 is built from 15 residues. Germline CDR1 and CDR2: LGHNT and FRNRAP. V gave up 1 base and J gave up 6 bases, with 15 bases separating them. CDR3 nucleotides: TGTGCTAGTGGTTTGGGCGGGCAGGCCCCTAAGACCCAGTACTTC. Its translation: CASGLGGQAPKTQYF.

CDR3 bases: TGTGCCAGCACAGAGAGACTCTCCTACGAGCAGTACTTC. This translates into CASTERLSYEQYF. The chain joins TRBV6-5 to TRBJ2-7; no clear D gene. Trimming removed 7 bases at V and 0 bases at J, with 10 bases between. CDR3 size: 13 residues. In germline, CDR1 is MNHEY, CDR2 SVGAGI.

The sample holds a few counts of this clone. The CDR3 here is CASSNSLNTEAFF. In DNA form, the CDR3 reads TGTGCCAGCAGTAACAGCTTGAACACTGAAGCTTTCTTT. The rearrangement joins TRBV6-5 to TRBJ1-1; D remains ambiguous. Germline CDR1 reads MNHEY; CDR2 reads SVGAGI. The CDR3 extends over 13 amino acids. Trimming shortened V by 5 bases and J by 0 bases, and 7 bases separated the two germline ends.

The CDR3 coding sequence is TGTGCTAGTGATCACCCTGGGGGGACTGAAGCTTTCTTT. It codes for CASDHPGGTEAFF. The rearrangement joins TRBV12-5 to TRBJ1-1; D may be TRBD1 (5 bases). Germline loops: CDR1 LGHNT, CDR2 FRNRAP. V gave up 7 bases and J gave up 5 bases, with 14 bases separating them. This CDR3 contains 13 residues.

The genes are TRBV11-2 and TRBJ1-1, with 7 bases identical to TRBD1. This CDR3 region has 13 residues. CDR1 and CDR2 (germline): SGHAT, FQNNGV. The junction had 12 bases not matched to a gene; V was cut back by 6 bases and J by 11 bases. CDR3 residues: CASRQTGNRDAFF. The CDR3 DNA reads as TGTGCCAGCAGACAGACAGGGAATCGGGACGCTTTCTTT.

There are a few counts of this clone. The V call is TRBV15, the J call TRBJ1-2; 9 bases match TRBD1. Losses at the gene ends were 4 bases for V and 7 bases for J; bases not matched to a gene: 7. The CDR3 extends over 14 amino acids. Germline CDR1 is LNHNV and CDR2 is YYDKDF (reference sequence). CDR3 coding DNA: TGTGCCACCAGCACCAGGACAGGGGACAGTGGCTACACCTTC. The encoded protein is CATSTRTGDSGYTF.

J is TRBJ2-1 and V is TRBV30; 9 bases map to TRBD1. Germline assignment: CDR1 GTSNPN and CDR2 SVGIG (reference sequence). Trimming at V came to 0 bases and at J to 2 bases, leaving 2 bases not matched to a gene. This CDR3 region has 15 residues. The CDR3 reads CAWSVGQGPYNEQFF. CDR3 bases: TGTGCCTGGAGTGTGGGACAGGGTCCCTACAATGAGCAGTTCTTC.

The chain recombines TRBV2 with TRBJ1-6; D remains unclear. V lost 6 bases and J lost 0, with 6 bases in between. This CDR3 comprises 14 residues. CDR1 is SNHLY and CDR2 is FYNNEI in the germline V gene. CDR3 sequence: CASRGSSYNSPLHF. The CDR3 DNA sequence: TGTGCCAGCAGGGGGAGCTCCTATAATTCACCCCTCCACTTT.

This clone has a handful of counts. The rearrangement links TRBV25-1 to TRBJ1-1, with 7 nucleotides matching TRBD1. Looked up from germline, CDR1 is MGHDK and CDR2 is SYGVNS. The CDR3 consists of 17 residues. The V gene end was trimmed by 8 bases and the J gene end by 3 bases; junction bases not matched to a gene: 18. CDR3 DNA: TGTGCCAGCGGGAATAGACAGGGTGGGGGTACGGACACTGAAGCTTTCTTT. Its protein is CASGNRQGGGTDTEAFF.

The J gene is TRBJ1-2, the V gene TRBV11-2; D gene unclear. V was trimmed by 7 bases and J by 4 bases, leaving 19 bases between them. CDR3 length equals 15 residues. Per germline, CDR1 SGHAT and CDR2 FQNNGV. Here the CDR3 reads CASNPRATIPYGYTF. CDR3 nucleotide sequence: TGTGCCAGCAATCCGAGGGCGACCATCCCCTATGGCTACACCTTC.